Below are 12 T cell receptor beta chains sequenced from a single sample in a study of Graves' ophthalmopathy and Graves' hyperthyroidism. From RNA, the CDR3 regions of TCR beta chains were amplified and sequenced. HTBI primers served in a first-round RT-PCR, which a second-round multiplex PCR followed. MiXCR, run by TCRdb on the multiplex PCR reads, gives a single entry per CDR3 protein. The top ten hold about 7.3% of the sample, which has roughly 400,000 distinct CDR3 sequences, approximately 15% seen once. Source material: peripheral blood. Source of these receptors: a woman younger than 30 with stable Graves' hyperthyroidism.

This clonotype was counted many times. The chain has TRBV12-3 or TRBV12-4 and TRBJ1-1, with D hard to call. V shed 6 bases and J shed 1 base, with 9 bases lying between them. The CDR3 loop spans 13 amino acids. This CDR3 reads CASSWVENTEAFF. CDR3 nucleotides: TGTGCCAGCAGCTGGGTAGAGAACACTGAAGCTTTCTTT.

In its sample, this clonotype was seen many times. The rearrangement joins TRBV6-5 to TRBJ2-7; 8 bases map to TRBD1. Germline V gene lookup returns CDR1 MNHEY and CDR2 SVGAGI. The length of the CDR3 is 13 residues. V was pared by 7 bases and J by 3 bases, with 5 bases of the junction left unmatched. CDR3 region: CASTRTGNYEQYF. The CDR3 bases are TGTGCCAGCACGAGGACAGGGAACTACGAGCAGTACTTC.

This chain connects TRBV27 to TRBJ2-7; 9 bases align to TRBD1. Losses at the gene ends were 4 bases for V and 6 bases for J; bases not matched to a gene: 7. This CDR3 has 14 amino acids. The germline V gene has CDR1 MNHEY and CDR2 SMNVEV (reference sequence). This CDR3 is CASSSGTGYLEQYF. The CDR3 DNA reads TGTGCCAGCAGTTCCGGGACAGGGTATCTCGAGCAGTACTTC.

This clonotype was seen many times. The chain employs TRBV6-2 or TRBV6-3 and TRBJ1-5; no clear D. Germline assignment: CDR1 MNHEY and CDR2 SVGEGT. This CDR3 region has 13 residues. The ends were cut back, 5 bases at V and 1 base at J, with 6 bases in the middle. Here the CDR3 reads CASSDQSNQPQHF. CDR3 DNA: TGTGCCAGCAGTGACCAAAGCAATCAGCCCCAGCATTTT.

This clonotype was seen ten or more times. V usage is TRBV4-1 and J usage is TRBJ1-2; 7 bases match TRBD1. The CDR3 totals 14 residues. Per the germline V gene, CDR1 is MGHRA and CDR2 is YSYEKL. The V gene end was trimmed by 7 bases and the J gene end by 2 bases; junction bases not matched to a gene: 7. The CDR3 region has the DNA TGCGCCAGCAAGAGACAGGGCAGGAACTATGGCTACACCTTC. Residues: CASKRQGRNYGYTF.

In its sample, this clonotype was seen many times. The chain uses TRBV6-5 and TRBJ2-7; D might be TRBD1 (5 bases). CDR1 is MNHEY, CDR2 SVGAGI, per germline. Trimming took 2 bases from V and 3 from J, leaving 11 bases between them. The CDR3 is 14 residues long. The CDR3 protein is CASSYGHINYEQYF. The CDR3 nucleotides are TGTGCCAGCAGTTACGGACACATAAACTACGAGCAGTACTTC.

The J gene is TRBJ1-1, the V gene TRBV20-1; D is ambiguous. CDR3 length: 13 residues. Germline V gives CDR1 DFQATT, CDR2 SNEGSKA (reference sequence). V was trimmed by 2 bases and J by 0 bases, leaving 7 bases between them. The CDR3 sequence is CSARYPVNTEAFF. CDR3 nucleotide sequence: TGCAGTGCTAGATATCCAGTGAACACTGAAGCTTTCTTT.

This clonotype was observed at least ten times. This chain joins TRBV20-1 and TRBJ1-6, with 7 positions matching TRBD1. The CDR3 spans 16 residues. CDR1 is DFQATT, CDR2 SNEGSKA, per germline (reference sequence). Trimming cost V 0 bases and J 5 bases; bases outside gene matches: 7. The CDR3 region is CSARDPAGGDNSPLHF. CDR3 nucleotide sequence: TGCAGTGCTAGAGATCCGGCAGGGGGGGATAATTCACCCCTCCACTTT.

This clonotype appeared many times. This rearrangement joins TRBV9 to TRBJ1-3; 8 bases align to TRBD1. The germline V gene has CDR1 SGDLS and CDR2 YYNGEE. V shed 0 bases, J shed 0 bases, and the junction held 8 bases outside the gene matches. The CDR3 is made up of 18 amino acids. Here the CDR3 reads CASSVEPDRGYSGNTIYF. CDR3 nucleotides: TGTGCCAGCAGCGTAGAGCCCGACAGGGGCTACTCTGGAAACACCATATATTTT.

The sample holds many counts of this clonotype. This sequence joins TRBV7-2 and TRBJ2-7; tentatively, D is TRBD2 (6 bases). The CDR3 runs to 13 residues. V was trimmed by 5 bases and J by 9 bases, leaving 17 bases between them. Looked up from germline, CDR1 is SGHTA and CDR2 is FQGNSA. The CDR3 DNA sequence: TGTGCCAGCAGCGCCGGACTACCAACGGGGCAGTACTTC. This sequence encodes CASSAGLPTGQYF. The complete variable domain, with remaining parts taken from reference TRBV7-2 and TRBJ2-7, reads GAGVSQSPSNKVTEKGKDVELRCDPISGHTALYWYRQSLGQGLEFLIYFQGNSAPDKSGLPSDRFSAERTGGSVSTLTIQRTQQEDSAVYLCASSAGLPTGQYFGPGTRLTVT.

This clonotype was found many times. The chain combines TRBV6-1 with TRBJ2-7, with 13 bases fitting TRBD2. The CDR3 length is 16 residues. With 7 bases clipped from V and 3 bases from J, the junction kept 9 bases outside the gene matches. Per germline, CDR1 MNHNS and CDR2 SASEGT. In DNA form, the CDR3 reads TGTGCCAGCACCACCCTAGGACTAGCGGGGGACTACGAGCAGTACTTC. It codes for CASTTLGLAGDYEQYF.

This clonotype has a count of ten or more. This chain joins TRBV19 and TRBJ1-5, with 7 positions matching TRBD1. The CDR3 runs to 15 residues. The V segment lost 11 bases and the J segment 3 bases; nucleotides outside the gene matches: 13. Germline loops: CDR1 LNHDA, CDR2 SQIVND (reference sequence). CDR3 residues: CAVRSRGPDNQPQHF. The CDR3 coding sequence is TGTGCCGTTCGATCGAGGGGGCCAGACAATCAGCCCCAGCATTTT.